This TCR beta chain was identified during a study of shared clonotypes between healthy human individuals. Positive CCR7 selection of CD45RO-negative cells yielded the naive CD8 cells, and terminally differentiated effector memory CD45RA+ cells were excluded. After removal of 2 bases from V and 3 bases from J, the junction contained 2 bases not matched to a gene. This CDR3 contains 15 residues. CDR1 is SGDLS, CDR2 YYNGEE, per germline. Note on this clone: The target antigen is unknown.

Several immunoSEQ plates received, in even portions, the genomic DNA of each subset. Clones were read by immunoSEQ multiplex PCR, and TCRdb kept only the in-frame ones, dropping some. In the table there are under 850,000 clones, about 91% of which are singletons. Regarding the study as a whole: Depth was large, yet rarefaction showed that sorted-subset sequencing was incomplete.

Input material: naive CD8+ T cells sorted from blood. This sequence was found in a man in his thirties or forties in good health. This chain uses TRBV9 with TRBJ2-7; 13 nucleotides align to TRBD2. The CDR3 bases are TGTGCCAGCAGCGTGGGGACTAGCGGGATCTACGAGCAGTACTTC. Protein product: CASSVGTSGIYEQYF. The variable domain in full, with the rest retrieved from reference TRBV9 and TRBJ2-7, is DSGVTQTPKHLITATGQRVTLRCSPRSGDLSVYWYQQSLDQGLQFLIQYYNGEERAKGNILERFSAQQFPDLHSELNLSSLELGDSALYFCASSVGTSGIYEQYFGPGTRLTVT.